A selection of T cell receptor beta chains follows, all from one sample in a study of T cells in tuberculosis. Profiling relied on immunoSEQ multiplex PCR, and the TCRdb table lists in-frame clones only, not all of them. The table includes tens of thousands of clones, about 95% detected once. The sample taken for sequencing was PBMCs. The source of these receptors is a donor aged 10-35 years with latent tuberculosis or without tuberculosis infection. The CDR3 runs from the conserved cysteine through the conserved F or W. The D gene is left open where the match is weak. Rows give clone size only sometimes, using once, few, many, or a class for an expanded clone.

TRBV2,-,TRBJ1-4,-,TGTGCCAGCAGTCCCCGGGGACTGCCTCACACAACTAATGAAAAACTGTTTTTT,CASSPRGLPHTTNEKLFF
TRBV18,TRBD1,TRBJ1-2,-,TGTGCCAGCTCACCTGGGACAGGGTTCCCCTATGGCTACACCTTC,CASSPGTGFPYGYTF
TRBV25-1,TRBD1,TRBJ1-1,-,TGTGCCAGCATGGGGACAGGGCTAACTGAAGCTTTCTTT,CASMGTGLTEAFF
TRBV4-1,-,TRBJ2-7,-,TGCGCCAGCAGCCAAGATCAAAACAGCCCCCGTCTTGAGGGCGCCTACGAGCAGTACTTC,CASSQDQNSPRLEGAYEQYF
TRBV4-1,-,TRBJ2-2,-,TGCGCCAGCAGCCAAGATGGGGGCGCAAAGCCTCCCGGGGAGCTGTTTTTT,CASSQDGGAKPPGELFF
TRBV20-1,TRBD1,TRBJ1-1,-,TGCAGTGCTCCAGGGGGCACTGAAGCTTTCTTT,CSAPGGTEAFF
TRBV6-5,TRBD1,TRBJ1-1,-,TGTGCCAGCAGTTCCGTCGTGACAGGGAAAGCTTTCTTT,CASSSVVTGKAFF
TRBV25-1,-,TRBJ2-3,-,TGTGCCAGCAGTGAAGGACCGGGGAGCACAGATACGCAGTATTTT,CASSEGPGSTDTQYF
TRBV30,-,TRBJ1-1,-,TGTGCCTGGAGCGGTCAGGGAACTGAAGCTTTCTTT,CAWSGQGTEAFF
TRBV27,-,TRBJ1-1,-,TGTGCCAGCAGTTTATCGCGAGGCACTGAAGCTTTCTTT,CASSLSRGTEAFF
TRBV5-1,TRBD1,TRBJ2-7,-,TGCGCCAGCAGCTTGGAACCGGGACAGGGGTACGAGCAGTACTTC,CASSLEPGQGYEQYF
TRBV5-4,TRBD1,TRBJ1-2,-,TGTGCCATTTCAAAGAACCGGGACAGGGGTCTTCACAACTATGGCTACACCTTC,CAISKNRDRGLHNYGYTF
TRBV21-1,-,TRBJ2-6,-,TGTGCCAGCAGCAGCCAAGAGGCAGGGACGTACAGGGGGGCCTCTGGGGCCAACGTCCTGACTTTC,CASSSQEAGTYRGASGANVLTF
TRBV10-3,-,TRBJ1-6,-,TGTGCCATCAGCAGGACAGTGGGTAATTCACCCCTCCACTTT,CAISRTVGNSPLHF
TRBV30,-,TRBJ2-7,-,TGTGCCTGGAGTAACAACGAGCAGTACTTC,CAWSNNEQYF
TRBV25-1,TRBD2,TRBJ2-7,-,TGTGCCAGCAGTGAAAAAAGCGGGGCTAGCTCCTACGAGCAGTACTTC,CASSEKSGASSYEQYF
TRBV29-1,TRBD1,TRBJ1-2,-,TGCAGCGCATATCCCCGGGACAGGGGTAATGGCTACACCTTC,CSAYPRDRGNGYTF
TRBV5-1,TRBD2,TRBJ2-1,-,TGCGCCAGCAGCCAATCTTTTAGCGGGGGGGCCATCAATGAGCAGTTCTTC,CASSQSFSGGAINEQFF
TRBV11-2,TRBD1,TRBJ1-4,-,TGTGCCAGCACCCCCACAGGGGCTGGGGGTGAAAAACTGTTTTTT,CASTPTGAGGEKLFF
TRBV14,-,TRBJ2-5,-,TGTGCCAGCAGCCAAGGATTCAGGGGTACAGAGACCCAGTACTTC,CASSQGFRGTETQYF
TRBV30,TRBD1,TRBJ1-5,-,TGTGCCTGGACCCCGGGGGACAGAAGCAATCAGCCCCAGCATTTT,CAWTPGDRSNQPQHF
TRBV4-3,TRBD2,TRBJ2-5,-,TGCGCCAGCAGCCAAGAGCGGGGGGGACAAGAGACCCAGTACTTC,CASSQERGGQETQYF
TRBV2,-,TRBJ2-5,-,TGTGCCAGCAACCTGATCAGCGGACCCCAAGAGACCCAGTACTTC,CASNLISGPQETQYF
TRBV12-5,-,TRBJ1-5,-,TGTGCTAGTGGTCCCGGGATGGAAAGCAATCAGCCCCAGCATTTT,CASGPGMESNQPQHF
TRBV15,-,TRBJ2-7,-,TGTGCCACCAGCAGACTGCCGACAGGCCGCTACGAGCAGTACTTC,CATSRLPTGRYEQYF
TRBV6-1,-,TRBJ1-3,few,TGTGCCAGCACTCTAAAGGAGGGACGTGGAAACACCATATATTTT,CASTLKEGRGNTIYF
TRBV4-1,TRBD1,TRBJ1-4,-,TGCGCCAGCAGCCTAGGGACAGGGGGTACGAGGGCAACTAATGAAAAACTGTTTTTT,CASSLGTGGTRATNEKLFF
TRBV19,TRBD1,TRBJ2-7,-,TGTGCCAGTAGTATTCGACAGGGAAACTACGAGCAGTACTTC,CASSIRQGNYEQYF
TRBV7-9,-,TRBJ2-1,-,TGTGCCAGCAGCTTAGTGGGCAGTTCCTCCTACAATGAGCAGTTCTTC,CASSLVGSSSYNEQFF
TRBV6-1,TRBD1,TRBJ1-4,-,TGTGCCAGCGGGACAGGGGTAGAAAAACTGTTTTTT,CASGTGVEKLFF
TRBV28,-,TRBJ1-1,-,TGTGCCAGGTCCTCGAACACTGAAGCTTTCTTT,CARSSNTEAFF
TRBV28,TRBD1,TRBJ2-7,-,TGTGCCAGCAGTGGGGGACAGCTCTCCTACGAGCAGTACTTC,CASSGGQLSYEQYF
TRBV7-3,-,TRBJ2-2,-,TGTGCCAGCAGCCCCGACTCCTTCCCCGGGGAGCTGTTTTTT,CASSPDSFPGELFF
TRBV19,-,TRBJ1-1,-,TGTGCCAGTAGTAAAGGACTAACTGAAGCTTTCTTT,CASSKGLTEAFF
TRBV30,-,TRBJ2-5,-,TGTGCCTGGAGTGGAGGGCCACAAGAGACCCAGTACTTC,CAWSGGPQETQYF
TRBV20-1,-,TRBJ2-1,-,TGCAGTGTTCAGGACAGTAGAACTCAGTTCTTC,CSVQDSRTQFF
TRBV2,TRBD1,TRBJ1-1,-,TGTGCCAGCGGGACAGGGAACACTGAAGCTTTCTTT,CASGTGNTEAFF
TRBV25-1,-,TRBJ1-2,-,TGTGCCAGCAGTGAGTCAAACAGGCGGTCGGGCTACACCTTC,CASSESNRRSGYTF
TRBV5-6,-,TRBJ2-7,-,TGTGCCAGCACTAGCACAGGGTTCGGGTCCTACGAGCAGTACTTC,CASTSTGFGSYEQYF
TRBV7-9,TRBD1,TRBJ2-7,-,TGTGCCAGCAGCCGGGACAGGGGGGCCGCGGACGAGCAGTACTTC,CASSRDRGAADEQYF
TRBV5-1,-,TRBJ2-1,-,TGCGCCAGCAGCTTCCGGGGGGCTGGGAATGAGCAGTTCTTC,CASSFRGAGNEQFF
TRBV6-1,TRBD1,TRBJ1-1,-,TGTGCCAGCAGTGGGGGACAGAGGAACACTGAAGCTTTCTTT,CASSGGQRNTEAFF
TRBV5-4,TRBD1,TRBJ2-7,-,TGTGCCAGCAGCAACGGGACAGACTACGAGCAGTACTTC,CASSNGTDYEQYF
TRBV21-1,-,TRBJ1-1,-,TGTGCCAGCAGCAAAAGAGTCGGGACAGGGGATTGCGACACTGAAGCTTTCTTT,CASSKRVGTGDCDTEAFF
TRBV7-2,TRBD1,TRBJ2-7,-,TGTGCCAGCAGCTTGGGACAGGGCCGGGACGAGCAGTACTTC,CASSLGQGRDEQYF
TRBV2,-,TRBJ1-2,-,TGTGCCAGCAGTGAACAGGGAGGTAACTATGGCTACACCTTC,CASSEQGGNYGYTF
TRBV6-5,-,TRBJ2-3,-,TGTGCCAGCAGTTACTCCCCAATCACAGATACGCAGTATTTT,CASSYSPITDTQYF
TRBV5-5,-,TRBJ2-1,once,TGTGCCAGCAGCCTCCTAGGTCAGGCGGGTGAGCAGTTCTTC,CASSLLGQAGEQFF
TRBV27,-,TRBJ1-2,-,TGTGCCAGCAGTCGCGACAATACCCTCAACTATGGCTACACCTTC,CASSRDNTLNYGYTF
TRBV4-1,-,TRBJ1-1,-,TGCGCCAGCAGCCAGATACGGGGTAGGGGGAGAAACACTGAAGCTTTCTTT,CASSQIRGRGRNTEAFF
TRBV30,-,TRBJ2-7,-,TGTGCCTGGAAGGAGCTTGGCTCCTACGAGCAGTACTTC,CAWKELGSYEQYF
TRBV21-1,-,TRBJ1-5,-,TGTGCCAGCAGCAAAGCGCTCGACAGGGGGGATCAGCCCCAGCATTTT,CASSKALDRGDQPQHF
TRBV2,-,TRBJ1-6,-,TGTGCCAGCAGTGAAGCGCTTAGGAGCTCACCCCTCCACTTT,CASSEALRSSPLHF